What follows describes a single T cell receptor beta chain. Germline V gene data show CDR1 as LNHDA and CDR2 as SQIVND (reference sequence). The ends were cut back, 6 bases at V and 6 bases at J, with 20 bases in the middle. The CDR3 has 15 amino acids. This record belongs to a study of cytomegalovirus exposure and HLA in healthy donors. Across the whole study: The study's early data release held roughly 90 million unique TCRs from HLA-typed donors.

It was with 60 Vbeta and 13 Jbeta primers that the PCR ran. Sequenced by immunoSEQ multiplex PCR; TCRdb stores in-frame clones only, minus some. The sample records 150,000 to 200,000 clones, roughly four fifths being singletons. The receptor was isolated from a woman in her 50s in good health and CMV-seropositive. The sequencing input was PBMCs. The V and J genes are TRBV19 and TRBJ1-1; D perhaps matches TRBD1 (5 bases). Here the CDR3 DNA reads TGTGCCAGTAGCCAGGACATTGCCCAGGCGGCTGAAGCTTTCTTT. Residues: CASSQDIAQAAEAFF.